These 8 T cell receptor beta chains share one sample of origin, sequenced in a study of blood T cells in healthy people across ages. A second roughly 6 to 11 cycle PCR used barcoded and J-beta primers. TCRdb analysed the 5' RACE reads with MiXCR anew, one entry per CDR3 protein. This sample yields 710,000 or so distinct CDR3 sequences, of which 22% are seen a single time; 22% belongs to the top ten. The sequencing sample was made of blood. The receptors come from a man between 65 and 79 years old in good health.

The rearrangement joins TRBV12-3 or TRBV12-4 to TRBJ2-2, with 8 bases that match TRBD2. The CDR3 totals 22 residues. The V and J ends lost 6 bases and 5 bases, in that order; junction bases with no gene match: 29. The chain's CDR3 is CASSLVVGSGTRRRTRTGELFF. The DNA of the CDR3 is TGTGCCAGCAGCTTGGTAGTTGGGTCCGGGACTAGACGGAGAACGAGAACCGGGGAGCTGTTTTTT.

Ten or more counts support this clonotype. The chain carries TRBV29-1 and TRBJ2-5, with D hard to call. V was cut by 5 bases and J by 5 bases, with 9 bases left in between. The CDR3 covers 11 residues. The germline gives CDR1 SQVTM, CDR2 ANQGSEA. The CDR3 loop is CSVKGSETQYF. The CDR3 DNA sequence: TGCAGCGTTAAAGGGTCGGAGACCCAGTACTTC.

This chain connects TRBV12-3 or TRBV12-4 to TRBJ2-4, with a tentative D call TRBD2 (6 bases). Trimming removed 4 bases from V and 0 bases from J, with 10 bases in between. The CDR3 loop spans 15 amino acids. DNA for the CDR3: TGTGCCAGCAGTTCAGAGGGACTAGCCAAAAACATTCAGTACTTC. Translated: CASSSEGLAKNIQYF.

V gene TRBV29-1 combines with J gene TRBJ1-1; a possible D gene is TRBD1 (6 bases). V was cut by 6 bases and J by 4 bases, with 18 bases left in between. Per the germline V gene, CDR1 is SQVTM and CDR2 is ANQGSEA. The CDR3 is 14 residues long. The CDR3 region has the DNA TGCAGCGTGGGGATAGGGGTACAGGGCACTGAAGCTTTCTTT. This gives the protein CSVGIGVQGTEAFF.

V is TRBV10-3 and J is TRBJ2-1; TRBD2 matches at 12 bases. CDR1 is ENHRY and CDR2 is SYGVKD in the germline V gene. This CDR3 has 14 residues. J gave up 6 bases and V 6 bases, and 3 bases lay outside the gene matches. The DNA of the CDR3 is TGTGCCATCAGGCTAGCGGGAGGGCCCAATGAGCAGTTCTTC. It encodes CAIRLAGGPNEQFF.

The sample holds a few counts of this clonotype. V and J are TRBV20-1 and TRBJ2-1; 11 bases fit TRBD2. The CDR3 spans 19 residues. The J segment lost 0 bases and the V segment lost 6 bases, leaving 16 bases of the junction unmatched. The germline V gene encodes CDR1 DFQATT and CDR2 SNEGSKA (reference sequence). CDR3 nucleotide sequence: TGCAGTGCCCCCACCCGGGGTAGCGGGGGGGAATACTCCTACAATGAGCAGTTCTTC. As protein: CSAPTRGSGGEYSYNEQFF.

The V and J genes are TRBV20-1 and TRBJ2-3; D may be TRBD1 or TRBD2 (5 bases each). Looked up from germline, CDR1 is DFQATT and CDR2 is SNEGSKA (reference sequence). This CDR3 comprises 16 residues. Deletions cut 3 bases from V and 4 bases from J, with 20 bases between. The CDR3 sequence is CSASGGVARSPDTQYF. The DNA of the CDR3 is TGCAGTGCTAGTGGGGGTGTAGCTAGATCGCCAGATACGCAGTATTTT.

The rearrangement uses TRBV10-2 and TRBJ1-2; D is possibly TRBD1 (5 bases). The CDR3 has 16 residues. In germline, CDR1 is WSHSY, CDR2 SAAADI. V was cut by 0 bases and J by 5 bases, with 16 bases left in between. The CDR3 reads CASSESIGNSGYGYTF. The CDR3 nucleotides read TGCGCCAGCAGTGAGTCGATCGGGAACTCAGGGTATGGCTACACCTTC.